The sample holds a few counts of the clone carrying this TCR beta chain. This record belongs to a study of identical twins. Template switching supplied a universal primer site; unique molecular identifiers were carried on the cDNA. In TCRdb, the 5' RACE reads were re-called with MiXCR into one record per CDR3 protein. In the table there are 500,000 to 650,000 distinct CDR3 sequences, just over 7% of which are singletons. The J segment lost 4 bases and the V segment lost 7 bases, leaving 7 bases of the junction unmatched. This CDR3 has 16 residues. These sequences were also reported in another study, on yellow fever vaccine responses in identical twins. From that report: Reportedly, the response of twins' T cells to the vaccine seemed partly convergent, partly personalized.

The sequencing sample was made of PBMCs. This chain connects TRBV12-3 or TRBV12-4 to TRBJ2-1; 13 nucleotides match TRBD2. The receptor was derived from a woman under 30 in good health. This CDR3 reads CASTYGTSGVYNEQFF. CDR3 DNA sequence: TGTGCCAGCACCTACGGGACTAGCGGGGTATACAATGAGCAGTTCTTC.